These 9 T cell receptor beta chains share one sample of origin, sequenced in a study of T cell responses to AZD1222 COVID-19 vaccine. Generated by immunoSEQ multiplex PCR, the TCRdb table keeps only in-frame clones and is missing some. The data show about 220,000 clones, 93% seen once. The source material was peripheral blood, sampled on day 0 of MenACWY control vaccination. The receptors originated from an adult in good health.

CDR3 region: CASSAWTGLGEKLFF. The CDR3 DNA reads as TGTGCCAGCAGCGCCTGGACAGGGTTAGGTGAAAAACTGTTTTTT. This chain joins TRBV7-2 and TRBJ1-4, with 8 bases that match TRBD1. The germline V gene encodes CDR1 SGHTA and CDR2 FQGNSA. This CDR3 contains 15 residues. J lost 7 bases, V lost 5 bases, and 9 bases had no gene match.

This clone was seen only a few times. This chain connects TRBV6-5 to TRBJ1-2; tentative D call: TRBD1 (6 bases). CDR1 and CDR2 from the germline V gene are MNHEY and SVGAGI. V was cut by 7 bases and J by 4 bases, with 16 bases left in between. CDR3 length: 14 residues. The CDR3 DNA is TGTGCCAGCACTGTGTCAGGGGCGGGCTATGGCTACACCTTC. Translated, it gives CASTVSGAGYGYTF.

This rearrangement joins TRBV1 to TRBJ2-1; TRBD2 was called by the table and not checked on the DNA. TRBV1 is flagged as a pseudogene. This CDR3 is built from 18 residues. CDR3 sequence (DNA): TGCACCAGCAGCCAAGAACGGCTGGGGGGGCAAACCTACAATGAGCAGTTCTTC. Protein: CTSSQERLGGQTYNEQFF.

This chain uses TRBV19 with TRBJ1-5; TRBD1 might be the D (6 bases). The CDR3 extends over 15 amino acids. Trimming cost V 1 base and J 7 bases, with 14 bases left between them. From germline, CDR1 is LNHDA and CDR2 SQIVND (reference sequence). The CDR3 loop is CASSIVGGGRQPQHF. The DNA for the CDR3 is TGTGCCAGTAGTATAGTAGGCGGGGGGCGGCAGCCCCAGCATTTT. Filled out from reference TRBV19 and TRBJ1-5, the complete variable domain reads DGGITQSPKYLFRKEGQNVTLSCEQNLNHDAMYWYRQDPGQGLRLIYYSQIVNDFQKGDIAEGYSVSREKKESFPLTVTSAQKNPTAFYLCASSIVGGGRQPQHFGDGTRLSIL.

The DNA of the CDR3 is TGTGCCTCTACGGGACAGCTGAACACTGAAGCTTTCTTT. Translated: CASTGQLNTEAFF. The chain employs TRBV30 and TRBJ1-1; 7 positions match TRBD1. The CDR3 is made up of 13 amino acids. V shed 7 bases and J 0 bases; nucleotides not matched to a gene: 5. Germline CDR1 and CDR2: GTSNPN and SVGIG (reference sequence). Supplemented by reference TRBV30 and TRBJ1-1, the full variable domain reads SQTIHQWPATLVQPVGSPLSLECTVEGTSNPNLYWYRQAAGRGLQLLFYSVGIGQISSEVPQNLSASRPQDRQFILSSKKLLLSDSGFYLCASTGQLNTEAFFGQGTRLTVV.

The chain employs TRBV4-1 and TRBJ1-2, with D tentatively TRBD1 (5 bases). Germline CDR1 reads MGHRA; CDR2 reads YSYEKL. There are 15 residues in the CDR3. The ends were cut back, 4 bases at V and 4 bases at J, with 16 bases in the middle. The CDR3 bases are TGCGCCAGCAGCCTCCGGACCCGGCAGGGCTATGGCTACACCTTC. Translated, it gives CASSLRTRQGYGYTF.

The V and J genes are TRBV4-2 and TRBJ2-7; D gene ambiguous. Trimming removed 1 base at V and 4 bases at J, with 11 bases between. CDR1 is LGHNA, CDR2 YNFKEQ, per germline. This CDR3 contains 14 residues. The CDR3 sequence: CASSQARPPYEQYF. DNA for the CDR3: TGTGCCAGCAGCCAAGCTAGGCCTCCTTACGAGCAGTACTTC.

The CDR3 is CASSIWDRGSEQFF. The CDR3 nucleotides are TGTGCCAGTAGTATATGGGACAGGGGCAGCGAGCAGTTCTTC. The genes are TRBV19 and TRBJ2-1, with 10 bases lining up with TRBD1. V lost 2 bases to trimming and J lost 10 bases; unmatched junction nucleotides: 5. CDR3 length equals 14 residues. Looked up from germline, CDR1 is LNHDA and CDR2 is SQIVND (reference sequence).

The chain employs TRBV3-1 (or the pseudogene TRBV3-2) and TRBJ2-5; tentative D call: TRBD2 (6 bases). This CDR3 contains 19 residues. CDR1 LGHDT and CDR2 YNNKEL come from the germline V gene (reference sequence). Trimming pared 1 base from V and 5 bases from J, leaving 26 bases between. The CDR3 reads CASSQGYLGDSPFRETQYF. DNA of the CDR3: TGTGCCAGCAGCCAAGGATATCTCGGGGACTCCCCTTTTCGCGAGACCCAGTACTTC.